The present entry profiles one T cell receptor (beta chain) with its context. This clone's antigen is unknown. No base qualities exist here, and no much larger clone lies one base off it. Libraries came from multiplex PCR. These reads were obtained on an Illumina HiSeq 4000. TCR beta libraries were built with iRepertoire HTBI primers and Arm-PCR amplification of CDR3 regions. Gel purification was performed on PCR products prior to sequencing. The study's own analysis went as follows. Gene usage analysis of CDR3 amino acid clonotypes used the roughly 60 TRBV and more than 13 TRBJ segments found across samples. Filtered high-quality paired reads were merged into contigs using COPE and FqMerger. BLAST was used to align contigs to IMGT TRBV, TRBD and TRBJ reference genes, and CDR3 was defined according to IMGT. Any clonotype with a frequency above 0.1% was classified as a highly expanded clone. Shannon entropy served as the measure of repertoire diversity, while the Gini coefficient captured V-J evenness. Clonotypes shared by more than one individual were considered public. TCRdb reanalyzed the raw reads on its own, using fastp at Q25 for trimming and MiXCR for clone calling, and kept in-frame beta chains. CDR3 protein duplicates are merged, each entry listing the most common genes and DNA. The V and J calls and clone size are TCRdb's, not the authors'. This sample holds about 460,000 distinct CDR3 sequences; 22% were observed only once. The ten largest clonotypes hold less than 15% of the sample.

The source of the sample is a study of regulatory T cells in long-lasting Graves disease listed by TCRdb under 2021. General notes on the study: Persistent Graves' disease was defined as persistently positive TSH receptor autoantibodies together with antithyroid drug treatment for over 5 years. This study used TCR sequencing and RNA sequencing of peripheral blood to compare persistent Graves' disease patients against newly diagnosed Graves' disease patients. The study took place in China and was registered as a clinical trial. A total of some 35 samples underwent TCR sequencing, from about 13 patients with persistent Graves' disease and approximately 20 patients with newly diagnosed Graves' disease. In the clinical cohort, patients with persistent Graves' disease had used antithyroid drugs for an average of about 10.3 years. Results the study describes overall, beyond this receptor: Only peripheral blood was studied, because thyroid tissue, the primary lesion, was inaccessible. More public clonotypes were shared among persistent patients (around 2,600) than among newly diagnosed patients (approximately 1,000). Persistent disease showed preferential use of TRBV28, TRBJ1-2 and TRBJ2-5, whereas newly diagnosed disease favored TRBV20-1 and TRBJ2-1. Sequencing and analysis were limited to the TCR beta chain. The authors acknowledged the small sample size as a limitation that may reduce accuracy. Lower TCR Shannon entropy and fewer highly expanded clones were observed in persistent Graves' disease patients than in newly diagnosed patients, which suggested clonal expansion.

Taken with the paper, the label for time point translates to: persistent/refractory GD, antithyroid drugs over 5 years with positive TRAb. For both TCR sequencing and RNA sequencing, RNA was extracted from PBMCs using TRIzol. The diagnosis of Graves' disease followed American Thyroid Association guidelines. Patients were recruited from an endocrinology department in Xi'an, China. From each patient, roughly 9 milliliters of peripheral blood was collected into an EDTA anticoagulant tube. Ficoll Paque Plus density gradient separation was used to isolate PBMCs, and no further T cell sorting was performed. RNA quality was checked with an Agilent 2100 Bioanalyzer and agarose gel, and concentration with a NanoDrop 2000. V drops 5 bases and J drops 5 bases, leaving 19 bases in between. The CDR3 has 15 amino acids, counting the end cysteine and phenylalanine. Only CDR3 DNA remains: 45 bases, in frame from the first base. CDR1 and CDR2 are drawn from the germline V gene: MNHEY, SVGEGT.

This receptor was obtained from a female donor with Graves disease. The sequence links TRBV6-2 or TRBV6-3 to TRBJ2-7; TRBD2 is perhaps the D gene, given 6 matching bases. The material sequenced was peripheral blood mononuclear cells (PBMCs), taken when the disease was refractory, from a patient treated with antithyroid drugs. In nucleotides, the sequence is TGTGCCAGCAGTATCCCCCTACGGGGAGGAGACGAGCAGTACTTC. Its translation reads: CASSIPLRGGDEQYF.